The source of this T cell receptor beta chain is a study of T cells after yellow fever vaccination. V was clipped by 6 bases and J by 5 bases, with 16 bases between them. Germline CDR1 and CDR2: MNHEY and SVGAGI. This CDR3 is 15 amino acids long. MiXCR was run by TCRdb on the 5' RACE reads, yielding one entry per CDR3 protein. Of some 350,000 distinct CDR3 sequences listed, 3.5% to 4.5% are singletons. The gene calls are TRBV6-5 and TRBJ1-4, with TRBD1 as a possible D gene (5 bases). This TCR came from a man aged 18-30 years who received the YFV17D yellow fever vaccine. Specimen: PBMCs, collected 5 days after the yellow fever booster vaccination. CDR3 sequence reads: CASSPAGRVNEKLFF. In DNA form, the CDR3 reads TGTGCCAGCAGCCCCGCAGGCAGGGTCAATGAAAAACTGTTTTTT.